This TCR beta chain was retrieved from a study of cytomegalovirus exposure and HLA in healthy donors. Background on the study: The Caucasian-associated ancestry cluster contained about 80% of the 398 genotyped donors. The study, taken as a whole, reports: A later analysis associated roughly 15,000 TCR beta sequences with HLA alleles at a 0.05 false discovery rate.

The CDR3 runs to 15 residues. Germline V gives CDR1 SGHTA, CDR2 FQGNSA. J gave up 4 bases and V 2 bases, and 7 bases lay outside the gene matches. This clone was seen just once. What it recognizes is unknown. Use of 60 Vbeta and 13 Jbeta primers characterized the PCR. The protocol was immunoSEQ multiplex PCR, while the TCRdb copy is restricted to in-frame clones and leaves out a portion. The sample contains around 130,000 clones, 65% to 75% of which appear only once. Sequencing input: PBMCs. The sequence was obtained from a man aged 35-49 years in good health and CMV-seropositive. The V call is TRBV7-2, the J call TRBJ1-2, with 7 bases fitting TRBD1. The CDR3 nucleotides read TGTGCCAGCAGCTTAATGGCGTCAGGGGGCTATGGCTACACCTTC. Residues: CASSLMASGGYGYTF.